This TCR beta chain was obtained from a study of beta chain features in type 1 diabetes. Overall study findings and caveats: The naive, central memory and Treg TCRB repertoires showed an apparent similarity that was greater among patients than among healthy donors.

As to this clone: Its antigen remains unknown.

Of the isolated RNA, all was reverse transcribed, and so the sequenced material was expressed TCRB transcripts. This table comes from immunoSEQ multiplex PCR, and its TCRdb copy is limited to in-frame clones, with some not included. The table has over 150,000 clones, about 8.1% seen once. Trimming cost V 3 bases and J 1 base, with 9 bases left between them. The CDR3 runs to 14 residues. The V gene's germline CDR1 is PRHDT and CDR2 FYEKMQ (reference sequence). This chain links TRBV13 with TRBJ1-1; D uncertain. The sequence derives from a young man in good health. The sequenced material came from central memory CD4+ T cells from blood. The CDR3: CASSFFFRNTEAFF. Here the CDR3 DNA reads TGTGCCAGCAGCTTCTTTTTCCGGAACACTGAAGCTTTCTTT.